This T cell receptor (beta chain) was recorded in a study of T-cell memory formation after mild COVID-19. Study overall: The TCR clusters were mostly specific to one donor. The study, taken as a whole, reports: Pre-infection memory showed some responding clones, and this suggested that cross-reactive memory joined. Confirmation of SARS-CoV-2 specificity was lacking for second-wave clones peaking day 37.

Researchers used 5'RACE with constant-segment primers to make TCR alpha and TCR beta cDNA libraries that carry sample barcodes and UMIs. TCRdb re-derived calls from the 5' RACE reads in MiXCR, one entry per CDR3 protein. The table records about 470,000 distinct CDR3 sequences, over 15% of them present only once. The CDR3 totals 14 residues. The ends were cut back, 4 bases at V and 4 bases at J, with 13 bases in the middle. The germline V gene has CDR1 LNHDA and CDR2 SQIVND (reference sequence). This clonotype appeared a few times. Its target is unknown. The source is an adult woman who had mild COVID-19 (a few samples of this study predate the infection). Cell type and time point are not known. Sequencing used PBMCs or a T cell subset sorted from them (not recorded which). This chain joins TRBV19 and TRBJ1-1, with D unclear. CDR3 DNA: TGTGCCAGTAGTAATCGGGCAGTGGTCACTGAAGCTTTCTTT. Translation: CASSNRAVVTEAFF.